The 8 T cell receptor beta chains given below trace back to one sample, sequenced in a study of blood T cell repertoires in COVID-19. Repertoires were generated with immunoSEQ multiplex PCR, while TCRdb's copy carries only in-frame clones and drops some. The sample consists of over 85,000 clones, approximately 78% of them appearing once. Specimen: peripheral blood. The receptor set was obtained from a man in his sixties with active or convalescent COVID-19.

This clone has only one observation. The chain couples TRBV11-3 to TRBJ2-7, with D tentatively TRBD2 (6 bases). Germline lookup yields CDR1 SGHNT and CDR2 YENEEA. This CDR3 comprises 15 residues. Trimming removed 2 bases from V and 5 bases from J, with 16 bases in between. CDR3 sequence: CASSLTRDSIHEQYF. CDR3 DNA sequence: TGTGCCAGCAGCTTAACAAGGGACTCCATCCACGAGCAGTACTTC.

The chain recombines TRBV18 with TRBJ1-1; 10 positions agree with TRBD1. This CDR3 has 15 amino acids. V dropped 3 bases and J dropped 8; count of bases not matched to a gene: 9. The germline V gene encodes CDR1 KGHSH and CDR2 LQKENI. DNA of the CDR3: TGTGCCAGCTCACCGGACAGGGGGTTTATCTCCGAAGCTTTCTTT. Translating it yields CASSPDRGFISEAFF. The variable domain in full, completed from reference TRBV18 and TRBJ1-1, reads NAGVMQNPRHLVRRRGQEARLRCSPMKGHSHVYWYRQLPEEGLKFMVYLQKENIIDESGMPKERFSAEFPKEGPSILRIQQVVRGDSAAYFCASSPDRGFISEAFFGQGTRLTVV.

Only one count was recorded for this clone. The chain carries TRBV29-1 and TRBJ2-7; TRBD2 matches 9 bases. V shed 2 bases and J 2 bases; nucleotides not matched to a gene: 4. From germline, CDR1 is SQVTM and CDR2 ANQGSEA. The CDR3 extends over 14 amino acids. CDR3 nucleotides: TGCAGCGTTGAAACGCGGGAGGGCCCCTACGAGCAGTACTTC. Translated: CSVETREGPYEQYF.

The chain couples TRBV7-8 to TRBJ1-5; TRBD1 might be the D (5 bases). V lost 2 bases, J lost 2 bases, and 22 bases lay in between. Germline V lookup: CDR1 SGHVS, CDR2 FQNEAQ. The CDR3 extends over 19 amino acids. The CDR3 DNA follows: TGTGCCAGCAGCTTAAGAGATCCAGGGCCTTTTACTGGCAATCAGCCCCAGCATTTT. This sequence encodes CASSLRDPGPFTGNQPQHF. Filled out from reference TRBV7-8 and TRBJ1-5, the complete variable domain reads GAGVSQSPRYKVAKRGQDVALRCDPISGHVSLFWYQQALGQGPEFLTYFQNEAQLDKSGLPSDRFFAERPEGSVSTLKIQRTQQEDSAVYLCASSLRDPGPFTGNQPQHFGDGTRLSIL.

The chain combines TRBV6-5 with TRBJ1-1; 7 nucleotides agree with TRBD1. The CDR3 runs 14 residues. Germline assignment: CDR1 MNHEY and CDR2 SVGAGI. Trimming cost V 7 bases and J 4 bases; bases outside gene matches: 9. CDR3 DNA: TGTGCCAGCACCCAGCGACAGGGAGTCACTGAAGCTTTCTTT. This gives the protein CASTQRQGVTEAFF.

The V and J genes are TRBV3-1 (or the pseudogene TRBV3-2) and TRBJ1-4, with 12 bases identical to TRBD1. CDR3 size: 16 residues. Germline values: CDR1 LGHDT, CDR2 YNNKEL (reference sequence). V shed 1 base, J shed 7 bases, and the junction held 4 bases outside the gene matches. As DNA, the CDR3 is TGTGCCAGCAGCCAAGGTCGGGACAGGGGGCGTGAAAAACTGTTTTTT. Amino acids: CASSQGRDRGREKLFF.

The count of this clone is one. The chain is built from TRBV28 and TRBJ1-1; D is uncertain. Germline V gives CDR1 MDHEN, CDR2 SYDVKM. The CDR3 is 16 amino acids. V was clipped by 8 bases and J by 0 bases, with 19 bases between them. CDR3 residues: CASPPGRHHMNTEAFF. CDR3 bases: TGTGCCAGCCCCCCGGGGAGGCACCACATGAACACTGAAGCTTTCTTT.

This clone appeared once. The chain is built from TRBV27 and TRBJ2-1; perhaps TRBD2 as D (6 bases). The germline gives CDR1 MNHEY, CDR2 SMNVEV (reference sequence). There are 15 residues in the CDR3. The V end lost 8 bases, the J end lost 1 base, and 15 bases lay between the germline ends. The CDR3 region has the DNA TGTGCCAGCGCCCAAGGGAGGTATTCCTACAATGAGCAGTTCTTC. It codes for CASAQGRYSYNEQFF.